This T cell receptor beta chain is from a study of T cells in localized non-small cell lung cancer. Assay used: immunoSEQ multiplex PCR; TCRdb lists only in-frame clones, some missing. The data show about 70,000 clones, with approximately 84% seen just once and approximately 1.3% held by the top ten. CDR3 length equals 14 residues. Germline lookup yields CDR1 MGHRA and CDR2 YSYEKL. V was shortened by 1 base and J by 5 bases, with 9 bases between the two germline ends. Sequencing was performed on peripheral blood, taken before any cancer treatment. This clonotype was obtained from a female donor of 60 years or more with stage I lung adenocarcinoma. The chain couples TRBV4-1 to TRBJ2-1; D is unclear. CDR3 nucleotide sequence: TGCGCCAGCAGCCAAGCCTCGTCTCACAATGAGCAGTTCTTC. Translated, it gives CASSQASSHNEQFF.